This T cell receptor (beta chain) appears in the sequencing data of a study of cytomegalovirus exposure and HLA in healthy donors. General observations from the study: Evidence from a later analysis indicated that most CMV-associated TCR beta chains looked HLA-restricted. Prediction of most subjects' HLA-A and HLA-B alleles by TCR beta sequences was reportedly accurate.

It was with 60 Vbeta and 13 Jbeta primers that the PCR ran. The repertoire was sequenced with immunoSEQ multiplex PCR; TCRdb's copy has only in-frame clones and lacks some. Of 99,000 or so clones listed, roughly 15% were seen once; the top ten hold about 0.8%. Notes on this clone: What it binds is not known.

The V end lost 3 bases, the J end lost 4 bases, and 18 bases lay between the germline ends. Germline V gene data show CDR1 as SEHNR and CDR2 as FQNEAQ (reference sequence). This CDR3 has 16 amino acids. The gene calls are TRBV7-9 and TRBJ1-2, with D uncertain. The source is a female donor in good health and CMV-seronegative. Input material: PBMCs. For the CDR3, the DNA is TGTGCCAGCAGCTTCGGCGCAGGTGGGGAGGGCTATGGCTACACCTTC. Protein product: CASSFGAGGEGYGYTF.